This TCR beta chain originates from a study of immune evolution from preneoplasia to lung adenocarcinoma. This clone occurred once. Profiled with immunoSEQ multiplex PCR; TCRdb holds only in-frame clones, not every one. The table includes approximately 11,000 clones, 86% detected once. CDR3 length equals 12 residues. Germline V lookup: CDR1 MDHEN, CDR2 SYDVKM. V lost 5 bases to trimming and J lost 0 bases, with 5 bases between them. H&E slides confirmed each diagnosis, reviewed by two pathologists independently. Sequenced material: FFPE invasive lung adenocarcinoma tissue. This sequence originates from a person between 65 and 79 years old with invasive lung adenocarcinoma. The chain recombines TRBV28 with TRBJ2-7; D is unresolved. CDR3 DNA: TGTGCCAGCAGTCCGAGCTCCTACGAGCAGTACTTC. Protein product: CASSPSSYEQYF.